This T cell receptor (beta chain) stems from a study of human T cells and chemical hapten exposure. About the research overall: Patch testing placed 0.01% DPC on the upper back, with readings at 6 days.

On this clonotype: The target antigen is unknown.

Germline V gene data show CDR1 as SQVTM and CDR2 as ANQGSEA. The ends lost 2 bases at V and 6 bases at J; junction bases unmatched: 5. There are 13 residues in the CDR3. Time point described: patch test 1, 2 weeks after DPC sensitization. Sample treatment: therapeutic diphenylcyclopropenone sensitization with weekly scalp DPC. Notes on the study in general: Patch test score showed a positive correlation with PT1 expanded TCR counts. Sensitizing to DPC left TCRs with a frequency above 1 in 1000 unaltered.

TCRdb redid the calling of the RACE reads with MiXCR, one entry per CDR3 protein. The sample lists around 160,000 distinct CDR3 sequences, roughly 15% occurring once. The sequences come from whole blood, collected in connection with sensitization to the hapten diphenylcyclopropenone (DPC). The J gene is TRBJ2-7, the V gene TRBV29-1; TRBD2 aligns across 9 bases. This clonotype was sampled from a woman in her twenties or thirties with alopecia areata. Some clones in this sample may be carry-over from other donors' samples. The CDR3 region is CSVEHSGSSEQYF. In DNA form, the CDR3 reads TGCAGCGTTGAACATAGCGGGAGTTCCGAGCAGTACTTC.